A single TCR beta chain is shown here with its context. Its target is not known. Antigen-specific CD4+ T cell clonotypes were called by their expansion after viral peptide-pool culture in ViraFEST. Scientists isolated CD4+ T cells after an approximately 10-day culture period ended. Nobody among the vaccine recipients had prior SARS-CoV-2 infection (nucleocapsid antibodies were negative). PBMC were cultured at some 2.1 million per well with roughly 10 IU/ml IL-2 and about 9.2 ug/ml peptides. Half-medium exchanges with IL-2 medium took place on days 3 and 7. Sequencing used immunoSEQ multiplex PCR; TCRdb keeps in-frame clones, though not all of them. The sample has about 41,000 clones, around 67% seen once. The CDR3 has 16 amino acids. The V gene lost 8 bases and the J gene lost 5 bases, with 24 bases spanning the gap. Germline V gives CDR1 MDHEN, CDR2 SYDVKM. These data belong to a study of vaccination effects on CD4 cells after COVID-19.

Notes on the study in general: In the late period after vaccination, infection- and vaccine-induced clones contracted markedly. In vaccinees who were healthy, merely 1 out of 255 vaccine-induced clones cross-reacted with common cold coronaviruses.

Material: CD4+ T cells from PBMCs cultured with HCoV-OC43 spike peptides, obtained before COVID-19 vaccination. As for subset: HCoV-OC43 spike overlapping peptide pool stimulation. The chain recombines TRBV28 with TRBJ1-1; the D gene is possibly TRBD1 (5 bases). The clonotype comes from a human donor who received a COVID-19 vaccine. CDR3 nucleotides: TGTGCCAGCTCCCTCCACGCTAGCAGGGTAAAGACTGAAGCTTTCTTT. It codes for CASSLHASRVKTEAFF.